This T cell receptor beta chain is from a study of T cell responses to AZD1222 COVID-19 vaccine. Clones were read by immunoSEQ multiplex PCR, and TCRdb kept only the in-frame ones, dropping some. The sample holds 100,000 or so clones, around 87% seen once. About this clone itself: Its antigen is unknown.

Study findings and constraints: The number of AZD1222 recipients seropositive at baseline was only 5 to 7. Most donors were white British and more were female, and clonal diversity was possibly underestimated.

The CDR3 has 15 residues. The germline V gene encodes CDR1 SGHRS and CDR2 YFSETQ. V shed 0 bases and J shed 4 bases, with 13 bases lying between them. The TCR comes from an adult who received the AZD1222 COVID-19 vaccine. This chain connects TRBV5-1 to TRBJ1-1; TRBD1 is a possible D gene (5 bases). The source material was peripheral blood, sampled 28 days after the second AZD1222 dose. CDR3 sequence (DNA): TGCGCCAGCAGCTTGGCCACCAAGAGGGGCACTGAAGCTTTCTTT. The encoded protein is CASSLATKRGTEAFF.